The source of this TCR beta chain is a study of blood T cell repertoires in COVID-19. Sequencing was performed with immunoSEQ multiplex PCR; in TCRdb, only in-frame clones are kept and a portion is missing. The sample contains a few hundred thousand clones, roughly four fifths of which appear only once. Germline V CDR1 and CDR2: MNHEY, SVGAGI. Trimming pared 7 bases from V and 0 bases from J, leaving 9 bases between. This CDR3 has 13 amino acids. This clonotype was obtained from a man aged 30 to 45 who had recovered from COVID-19. The chain joins TRBV6-5 to TRBJ1-1; D is possibly TRBD1 (5 bases). Sequenced material: peripheral blood. The CDR3 DNA reads TGTGCCAGCACGGGGACTTTGAACACTGAAGCTTTCTTT. This translates into CASTGTLNTEAFF.